A single sample is the source of the 18 T cell receptor beta chains below, sequenced in a study of T cells after yellow fever vaccination (dated by TCRdb to about 2019). Receptors were amplified or captured by 5' RACE. Sequenced on an Illumina NovaSeq 6000. TCRdb ran its own pipeline on the public reads, namely fastp trimming at Q25 and MiXCR clone calling, and kept in-frame beta chains. One record per CDR3 amino acid sequence lists the most common genes and DNA. The sample data list 150,000 to 200,000 distinct CDR3 sequences, and 9.3% of these were observed just once. The ten largest clonotypes hold about a third of the sample. In light of the paper, this sample's treatment or condition label describes: live attenuated yellow fever vaccine strain. The source was CD8+ T cells sorted from PBMCs, collected 45 days after the yellow fever booster vaccination. The receptors were gathered from a man younger than 35 who received the YFV17D yellow fever vaccine.

The chain uses TRBV4-1 and TRBJ2-1, with TRBD2 identical over 8 bases. V lost 4 bases and J lost 4; bases outside the gene matches: 21. CDR1 and CDR2 (germline): MGHRA, YSYEKL. The CDR3 runs to 20 residues. In DNA, the CDR3 is TGCGCCAGCAGCCCACTTTTTATGGCGGGTAGCGGGGCGGATTACAATGAGCAGTTCTTC. This gives the protein CASSPLFMAGSGADYNEQFF.

As DNA, the CDR3 is TGTGCCAGTTCGTCAGGCGCGACCCAGTACTTC. Protein product: CASSSGATQYF. The rearrangement joins TRBV12-3 or TRBV12-4 to TRBJ2-5; no clear D. The germline V and J ends were trimmed by 9 bases and 7 bases, with 12 bases remaining between them. The CDR3 is 11 residues long.

V is TRBV5-6 and J is TRBJ2-7, with unresolved D. The CDR3 runs to 14 residues. The V end lost 0 bases, the J end lost 4 bases, and 11 bases lay between the germline ends. From germline, CDR1 is SGHDT and CDR2 YYEEEE. The CDR3 spells CASSLGGSPYEQYF. The CDR3, as DNA: TGTGCCAGCAGCTTGGGGGGATCTCCTTACGAGCAGTACTTC. Full variable domain (rest looked up from reference TRBV5-6 and TRBJ2-7): DAGVTQSPTHLIKTRGQQVTLRCSPKSGHDTVSWYQQALGQGPQFIFQYYEEEERQRGNFPDRFSGHQFPNYSSELNVNALLLGDSALYLCASSLGGSPYEQYFGPGTRLTVT.

This clonotype was observed a few times. The rearrangement joins TRBV7-3 to TRBJ2-3; D possibly corresponds to TRBD1 (5 bases). This CDR3 is 14 amino acids long. Trimming stripped 7 bases from V and 1 base from J, with 12 bases between. Per the germline V gene, CDR1 is SGHTA and CDR2 is FQGTGA. CDR3 amino acids: CASNRSGCTDTQYF. CDR3 nucleotide sequence: TGTGCCAGCAACAGGTCAGGTTGCACAGATACGCAGTATTTT.

This clonotype was seen a handful of times. This chain joins TRBV27 and TRBJ2-4; 8 bases align to TRBD2. There are 14 residues in the CDR3. V shed 6 bases and J 6 bases; nucleotides not matched to a gene: 7. Germline V lookup: CDR1 MNHEY, CDR2 SMNVEV (reference sequence). CDR3 in amino acids: CASRVTGGVNIQYF. DNA of the CDR3: TGTGCCAGCAGAGTGACGGGGGGGGTAAACATTCAGTACTTC.

This clonotype was detected ten times or more. This chain joins TRBV27 and TRBJ2-1, with D uncertain. The CDR3 extends over 13 amino acids. Trimming removed 3 bases from V and 7 bases from J, with 10 bases in between. Germline assignment: CDR1 MNHEY and CDR2 SMNVEV (reference sequence). The CDR3 region is CASSFQWGNEQFF. For the CDR3, the DNA is TGTGCCAGCAGTTTCCAATGGGGAAATGAGCAGTTCTTC.

The chain combines TRBV7-2 with TRBJ2-3; no reliable D call. V was cut by 5 bases and J by 0 bases, with 12 bases left in between. Germline CDR1 SGHTA, CDR2 FQGNSA. CDR3 length equals 15 residues. This CDR3 is CASSLGRLSTDTQYF. Here the CDR3 DNA reads TGTGCCAGCAGCCTTGGACGGTTAAGCACAGATACGCAGTATTTT. Based on the CDR3 plus reference TRBV7-2 and TRBJ2-3, the full variable domain is GAGVSQSPSNKVTEKGKDVELRCDPISGHTALYWYRQSLGQGLEFLIYFQGNSAPDKSGLPSDRFSAERTGGSVSTLTIQRTQQEDSAVYLCASSLGRLSTDTQYFGPGTRLTVL.

This clonotype has a handful of counts. The CDR3 loop reads CASSSTDSYTEAFF. Here the CDR3 DNA reads TGTGCCAGCAGCTCAACCGACAGCTACACTGAAGCTTTCTTT. V usage is TRBV7-6 and J usage is TRBJ1-1; the D gene is possibly TRBD1 (5 bases). V was shortened by 4 bases and J by 3 bases, with 12 bases between the two germline ends. Per germline, CDR1 SGHVS and CDR2 FNYEAQ. The CDR3 loop spans 14 amino acids.

This clonotype showed up many times. The chain recombines TRBV4-1 with TRBJ2-7, with D perhaps given as TRBD1 or TRBD2 (5 bases each). Germline loops: CDR1 MGHRA, CDR2 YSYEKL. The CDR3 length is 15 residues. Trimming removed 4 bases from V and 3 bases from J, with 16 bases in between. CDR3 sequence: CASSLSPGTYYEQYV. The DNA for the CDR3 is TGCGCCAGCAGCCTGAGCCCGGGGACCTACTACGAGCAGTACGTC.

With respect to this clonotype: This clone may be a read error of a much larger clone one base away. V usage is TRBV4-1 and J usage is TRBJ1-1; 9 nucleotides match TRBD1. The V gene's germline CDR1 is MGHRA and CDR2 YSYEKL. The CDR3 totals 14 residues. The CDR3 DNA sequence: TGCGCCAACAGCCGAGGACAGGGGACCACTGAAGCTTTCTTT. Translated: CANSRGQGTTEAFF.

This clonotype appeared a few times. This chain connects TRBV7-9 to TRBJ2-2; 7 nucleotides line up with TRBD2. The CDR3 extends over 15 amino acids. Trimming at V came to 5 bases and at J to 2 bases, leaving 5 bases not matched to a gene. Germline values: CDR1 SEHNR, CDR2 FQNEAQ (reference sequence). The CDR3 sequence is CASSPRDYNTGELFF. CDR3 nucleotide sequence: TGTGCCAGCAGCCCCCGGGACTATAACACCGGGGAGCTGTTTTTT.

This clonotype was counted many times. The V and J genes are TRBV4-1 and TRBJ2-3; 8 bases fit TRBD1. This CDR3 spans 16 amino acids. Germline-derived CDR1 and CDR2 are MGHRA and YSYEKL. After removal of 4 bases from V and 5 bases from J, the junction contained 11 bases not matched to a gene. Written as DNA, the CDR3 is TGCGCCAGCAGCCCTGGGGTCCAGGGGGCAGGAGATACGCAGTATTTT. Translation gives CASSPGVQGAGDTQYF.

This clonotype came up a few times. The V call is TRBV27, the J call TRBJ2-1; D ambiguous. Trimming removed 5 bases from V and 4 bases from J, with 12 bases in between. This CDR3 comprises 14 residues. From germline, CDR1 is MNHEY and CDR2 SMNVEV (reference sequence). CDR3 residues: CASSAPGPYNEQFF. The DNA of the CDR3 is TGTGCCAGCAGTGCACCGGGCCCTTACAATGAGCAGTTCTTC.

This clonotype was seen only a few times. The chain joins TRBV12-3 or TRBV12-4 to TRBJ1-4; TRBD1 matches 8 bases. After removal of 7 bases from V and 6 bases from J, the junction contained 7 bases not matched to a gene. The CDR3 totals 14 residues. The CDR3 DNA reads as TGTGCCAGCAAACAGGGGGACCCGGATGAAAAACTGTTTTTT. Its translation is CASKQGDPDEKLFF.

V and J are TRBV7-9 and TRBJ2-1; 7 nucleotides agree with TRBD2. Germline lookup yields CDR1 SEHNR and CDR2 FQNEAQ (reference sequence). The CDR3 has 14 residues. Trimming removed 8 bases from V and 3 bases from J; junction bases left unmatched: 7. DNA of the CDR3: TGTGCCAGCGGGTGGAGCGGGGACTACAATGAGCAGTTCTTC. It yields the protein CASGWSGDYNEQFF.

Only a few counts were recorded for this clonotype. The chain employs TRBV2 and TRBJ2-7; possibly TRBD1 for D (6 bases). This CDR3 spans 15 amino acids. Per the germline V gene, CDR1 is SNHLY and CDR2 is FYNNEI. Here the CDR3 reads CASQGFSLGDYEQYV. CDR3 sequence (DNA): TGTGCGAGCCAGGGGTTCAGTTTGGGTGACTACGAGCAGTACGTC.

At least ten counts were recorded for this clonotype. In DNA, the CDR3 is TGTGCCAGCAGCTCCGGGACGCCGGACCAGCCCCAGCATTTT. Encoded protein: CASSSGTPDQPQHF. The gene calls are TRBV7-6 and TRBJ1-5, with a possible D match to TRBD1 (5 bases). Deletions cut 4 bases from V and 7 bases from J, with 14 bases between. The length of the CDR3 is 14 residues. From germline, CDR1 is SGHVS and CDR2 FNYEAQ.

This clonotype was seen only a few times. The chain is built from TRBV27 and TRBJ2-7, with TRBD1 matching over 8 bases. The CDR3 extends over 13 amino acids. Per the germline V gene, CDR1 is MNHEY and CDR2 is SMNVEV (reference sequence). V shed 8 bases, J shed 4 bases, and the junction held 7 bases outside the gene matches. The chain's CDR3 is CASRRGQVYEQYF. The CDR3 region has the DNA TGTGCCAGCCGCAGGGGACAGGTATACGAGCAGTACTTC.